The clone carrying this T cell receptor beta chain occurred a few times. This entry is derived from a study of blood T cell repertoires in COVID-19. As for the study in general: The samples span acute and convalescent COVID-19 from the United States, Italy and Spain. T cells, B-cell-depleted T cells, or PBMCs supplied cDNA or gDNA.

Study processing details: Counts of nucleated cells, estimated from reference gene primer amplification, were obtained. Profiled with immunoSEQ multiplex PCR; TCRdb holds only in-frame clones, not every one. That table gives V, J and clone size, and the DNA gave D and trimming. Of approximately 220,000 clones detected, 65% to 85% appear once; the ten largest clones hold about 10%. The CDR3 is made up of 17 amino acids. Losses at the gene ends were 2 bases for V and 7 bases for J; bases not matched to a gene: 5. Germline V gene sequence: CDR1 MGHRA, CDR2 YSYEKL. Sequenced input: peripheral blood. The genes are TRBV4-1 and TRBJ2-1; 16 bases align to TRBD2. This receptor was obtained from an elderly woman with acute or convalescent COVID-19. CDR3 in amino acids: CASSQHMGLAGGNEQFF. In DNA form, the CDR3 reads TGCGCCAGCAGCCAACATATGGGACTAGCGGGGGGGAATGAGCAGTTCTTC.